A single sample gave rise to the 6 T cell receptor beta chains below, sequenced in a study of T cells in Graves' hyperthyroidism and ophthalmopathy. Using RNA transcripts as the source, TCR beta CDR3 regions were amplified. First-round RT-PCR targeting the TCR CDR3 was performed with the HTBI primer set. TCRdb reanalysed the multiplex PCR reads using MiXCR and keeps one entry per CDR3 protein. The top ten hold less than 8% of the sample, which has under 350,000 distinct CDR3 sequences, roughly 13% seen once. The material sequenced was blood. These TCRs come from a woman between 40 and 55 years old with Graves' hyperthyroidism.

This clonotype turned up a few times. The chain joins TRBV3-1 to TRBJ2-7; 10 bases fit TRBD1. Per the germline V gene, CDR1 is LGHDT and CDR2 is YNNKEL (reference sequence). CDR3 length: 14 residues. Unmatched junction bases numbered 4, after V lost 5 bases and J lost 3 bases. In nucleotides, the CDR3 is TGTGCCAGCAGCTCCAGGACAGGGGGCTACGAGCAGTACTTC. Residues: CASSSRTGGYEQYF.

There are many counts of this clonotype. V is TRBV6-1 and J is TRBJ2-1; no firm D call. Per germline, CDR1 MNHNS and CDR2 SASEGT. Trimming cost V 7 bases and J 3 bases, with 19 bases left between them. The length of the CDR3 is 16 residues. This CDR3 reads CASTLAASMYYNEQFF. The DNA for the CDR3 is TGTGCCAGCACCCTGGCCGCCTCCATGTACTACAATGAGCAGTTCTTC.

This chain uses TRBV5-1 with TRBJ2-7; D is uncertain. With 3 bases removed from V and 7 bases from J, the gap between germline ends came to 8 bases. Germline values: CDR1 SGHRS, CDR2 YFSETQ. This CDR3 has 11 amino acids. The CDR3 sequence is CASSSAREQYF. The CDR3 bases are TGCGCCAGCAGCTCTGCCCGGGAGCAGTACTTC.

The V gene is TRBV28, the J gene TRBJ1-2; 8 bases are shared with TRBD1. The trim removed 5 bases at V and 8 bases at J, leaving 7 bases unmatched. The CDR3 totals 13 residues. Germline V lookup: CDR1 MDHEN, CDR2 SYDVKM. As DNA, the CDR3 is TGTGCCAGCAGTCCCGGACAGGGTGCAGGCTACACCTTC. This encodes CASSPGQGAGYTF.

This clonotype has a count of ten or more. The rearrangement uses TRBV12-3 or TRBV12-4 and TRBJ1-1, with D possibly TRBD1 on 6 matching bases. With 6 bases removed from V and 5 bases from J, the gap between germline ends came to 13 bases. The CDR3 spans 13 residues. CDR3 residues: CASSRKGGTEAFF. CDR3 nucleotide sequence: TGTGCCAGCAGCCGAAAGGGGGGAACTGAAGCTTTCTTT.

Only a few counts were recorded for this clonotype. This CDR3 is CASSYSGARGDIQYF. In DNA form, the CDR3 reads TGTGCCAGCAGTTACTCAGGGGCGAGGGGAGACATTCAGTACTTC. The rearrangement joins TRBV6-6 to TRBJ2-4; either TRBD1 or TRBD2 may supply D (5 bases each). Germline V gene sequence: CDR1 MNHNY, CDR2 SVGAGI (reference sequence). V lost 0 bases and J 8 bases, leaving 14 bases between the germline ends. The CDR3 totals 15 residues.